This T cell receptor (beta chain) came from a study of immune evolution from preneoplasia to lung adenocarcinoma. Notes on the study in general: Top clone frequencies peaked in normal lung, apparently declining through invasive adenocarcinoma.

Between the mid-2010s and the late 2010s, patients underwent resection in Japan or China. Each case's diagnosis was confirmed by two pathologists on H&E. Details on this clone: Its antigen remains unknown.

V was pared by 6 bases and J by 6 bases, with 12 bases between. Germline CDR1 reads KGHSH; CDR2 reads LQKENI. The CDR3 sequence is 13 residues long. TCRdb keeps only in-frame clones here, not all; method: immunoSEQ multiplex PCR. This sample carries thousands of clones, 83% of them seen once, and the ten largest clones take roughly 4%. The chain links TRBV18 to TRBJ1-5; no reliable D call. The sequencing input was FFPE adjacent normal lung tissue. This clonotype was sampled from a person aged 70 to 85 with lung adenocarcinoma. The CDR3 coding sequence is TGTGCCAGCTCTCTCACACAGTTTCAGCCCCAGCATTTT. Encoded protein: CASSLTQFQPQHF.